This T cell receptor beta chain was observed in a study of blood T cells in healthy people across ages. Study-level results: Per-million-T-cell TCR beta diversity fell roughly linearly with age.

The study drew donors from healthy Caucasian individuals in Russia aged roughly 6 to 100. A minimum of 6.5 million PBMCs was isolated per sample. Germline V gene lookup returns CDR1 SGHTA and CDR2 FQGNSA. V was pared by 1 base and J by 7 bases, with 5 bases between. The CDR3 loop spans 12 amino acids. With a J-beta primer mix and a sample-barcoded 5' primer, a second PCR ran 7 to 11 cycles. TCRdb fed the 5' RACE reads into MiXCR, producing one record per CDR3 protein. The data contain 550,000 to 800,000 distinct CDR3 sequences, under 25% of them seen just once; the ten biggest clones take up around 3.4%. The table lists this clonotype with a few counts. Its antigen is still unknown.

The source of this sequence is a man in his 70s in good health. The V and J genes are TRBV7-2 and TRBJ2-1; no firm D call. The sequenced material came from blood. CDR3 sequence (DNA): TGTGCCAGCAGCTTAGTGGCAAATGAGCAGTTCTTC. The encoded protein is CASSLVANEQFF. The full variable domain, in which reference TRBV7-2 and TRBJ2-1 provide the parts outside the CDR3, is GAGVSQSPSNKVTEKGKDVELRCDPISGHTALYWYRQSLGQGLEFLIYFQGNSAPDKSGLPSDRFSAERTGGSVSTLTIQRTQQEDSAVYLCASSLVANEQFFGPGTRLTVL.